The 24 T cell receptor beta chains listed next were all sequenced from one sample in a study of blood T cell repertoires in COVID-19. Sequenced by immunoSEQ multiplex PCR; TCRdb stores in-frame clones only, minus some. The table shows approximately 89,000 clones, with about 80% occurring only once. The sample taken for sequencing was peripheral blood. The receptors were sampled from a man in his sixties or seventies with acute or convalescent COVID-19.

The CDR3 here is CASRIRQNTEAFF. In DNA form, the CDR3 reads TGTGCCAGCAGAATTCGACAGAACACTGAAGCTTTCTTT. The gene calls are TRBV2 and TRBJ1-1; no definite D call. The CDR3 totals 13 residues. The germline V gene encodes CDR1 SNHLY and CDR2 FYNNEI. Deletions cut 6 bases from V and 1 base from J, with 9 bases between.

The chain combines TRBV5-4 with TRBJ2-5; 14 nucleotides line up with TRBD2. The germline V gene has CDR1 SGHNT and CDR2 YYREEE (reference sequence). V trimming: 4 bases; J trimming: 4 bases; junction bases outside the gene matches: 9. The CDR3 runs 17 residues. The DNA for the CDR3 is TGTGCCAGCAGCCCGGGACTAGCGGGAGCAGGTGGAGAGACCCAGTACTTC. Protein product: CASSPGLAGAGGETQYF.

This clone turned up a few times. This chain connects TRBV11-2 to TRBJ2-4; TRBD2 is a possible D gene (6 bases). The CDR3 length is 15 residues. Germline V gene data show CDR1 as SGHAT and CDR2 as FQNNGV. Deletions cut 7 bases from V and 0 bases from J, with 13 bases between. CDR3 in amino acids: CASKDGGLAKNIQYF. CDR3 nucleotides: TGTGCCAGCAAAGACGGGGGACTAGCCAAAAACATTCAGTACTTC.

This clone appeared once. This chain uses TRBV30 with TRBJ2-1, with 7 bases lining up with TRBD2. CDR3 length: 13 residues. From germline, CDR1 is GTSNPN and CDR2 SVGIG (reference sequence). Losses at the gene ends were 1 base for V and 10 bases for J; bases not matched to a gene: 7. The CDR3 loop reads CAWSGKTSREQFF. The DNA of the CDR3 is TGTGCCTGGAGTGGGAAGACTAGCCGGGAGCAGTTCTTC.

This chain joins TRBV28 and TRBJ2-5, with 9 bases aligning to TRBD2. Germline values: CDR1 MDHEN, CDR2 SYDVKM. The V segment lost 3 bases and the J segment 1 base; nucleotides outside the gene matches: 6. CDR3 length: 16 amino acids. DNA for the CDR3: TGTGCCAGCAGTTTTGGGCTAGCGGGGACCCAAGAGACCCAGTACTTC. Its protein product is CASSFGLAGTQETQYF. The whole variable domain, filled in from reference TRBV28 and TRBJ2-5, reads DVKVTQSSRYLVKRTGEKVFLECVQDMDHENMFWYRQDPGLGLRLIYFSYDVKMKEKGDIPEGYSVSREKKERFSLILESASTNQTSMYLCASSFGLAGTQETQYFGPGTRLLVL.

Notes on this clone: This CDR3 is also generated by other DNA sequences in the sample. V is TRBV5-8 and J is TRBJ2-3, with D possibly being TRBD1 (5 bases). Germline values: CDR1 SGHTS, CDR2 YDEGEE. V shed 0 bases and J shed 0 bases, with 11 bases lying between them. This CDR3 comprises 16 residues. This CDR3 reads CASSLGGQGSTDTQYF. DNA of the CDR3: TGTGCCAGCAGCTTGGGCGGCCAGGGAAGCACAGATACGCAGTATTTT. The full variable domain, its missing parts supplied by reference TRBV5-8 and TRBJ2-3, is EAGVTQSPTHLIKTRGQQATLRCSPISGHTSVYWYQQALGLGLQFLLWYDEGEERNRGNFPPRFSGRQFPNYSSELNVNALELEDSALYLCASSLGGQGSTDTQYFGPGTRLTVL.

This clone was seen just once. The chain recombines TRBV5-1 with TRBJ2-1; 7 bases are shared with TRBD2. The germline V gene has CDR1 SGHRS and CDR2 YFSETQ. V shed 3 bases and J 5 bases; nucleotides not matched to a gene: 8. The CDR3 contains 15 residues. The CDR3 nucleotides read TGCGCCAGCAGCTGGGCCAGCGGGACCAACAATGAGCAGTTCTTC. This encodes CASSWASGTNNEQFF.

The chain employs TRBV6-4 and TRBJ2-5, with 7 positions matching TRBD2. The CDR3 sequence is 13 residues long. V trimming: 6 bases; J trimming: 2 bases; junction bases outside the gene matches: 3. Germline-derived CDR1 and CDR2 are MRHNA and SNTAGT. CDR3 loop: CASSPGLQETQYF. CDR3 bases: TGTGCCAGCAGCCCGGGACTACAAGAGACCCAGTACTTC.

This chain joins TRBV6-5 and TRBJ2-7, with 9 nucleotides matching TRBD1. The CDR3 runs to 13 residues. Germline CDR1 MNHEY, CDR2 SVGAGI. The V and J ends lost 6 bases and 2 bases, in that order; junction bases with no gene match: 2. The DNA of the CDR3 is TGTGCCAGCAGCGGACAGGGGACCTACGAGCAGTACTTC. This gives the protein CASSGQGTYEQYF.

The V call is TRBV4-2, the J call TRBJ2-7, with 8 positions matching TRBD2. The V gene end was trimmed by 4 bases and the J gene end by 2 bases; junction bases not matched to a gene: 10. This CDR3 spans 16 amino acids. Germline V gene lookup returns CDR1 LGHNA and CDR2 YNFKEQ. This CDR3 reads CASSPRLAGLTYEQYF. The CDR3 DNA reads TGTGCCAGCAGCCCTCGTTTAGCGGGGTTAACCTACGAGCAGTACTTC.

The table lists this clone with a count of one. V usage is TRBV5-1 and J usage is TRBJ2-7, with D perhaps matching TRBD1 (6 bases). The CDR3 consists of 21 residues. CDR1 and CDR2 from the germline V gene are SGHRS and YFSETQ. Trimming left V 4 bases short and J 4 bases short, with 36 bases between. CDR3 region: CASSLRASGTPGLQPAYEQYF. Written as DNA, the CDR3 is TGCGCCAGCAGCCTTAGGGCTTCCGGGACACCCGGACTTCAGCCTGCTTACGAGCAGTACTTC.

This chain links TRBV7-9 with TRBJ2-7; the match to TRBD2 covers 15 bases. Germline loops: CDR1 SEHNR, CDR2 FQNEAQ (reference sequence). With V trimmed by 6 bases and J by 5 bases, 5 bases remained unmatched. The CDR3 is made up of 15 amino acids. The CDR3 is CASSWGLAGGDEQYF. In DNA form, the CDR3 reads TGTGCCAGCAGTTGGGGACTAGCGGGAGGTGACGAGCAGTACTTC.

CDR3 sequence (DNA): TGTGCCAGCAGCCAAGATACTAGCGGGAACGAGCAGTACTTC. Protein: CASSQDTSGNEQYF. This chain connects TRBV4-2 to TRBJ2-7; 10 bases match TRBD2. V dropped 0 bases and J dropped 5; count of bases not matched to a gene: 1. The length of the CDR3 is 14 residues. CDR1 and CDR2 from the germline V gene are LGHNA and YNFKEQ.

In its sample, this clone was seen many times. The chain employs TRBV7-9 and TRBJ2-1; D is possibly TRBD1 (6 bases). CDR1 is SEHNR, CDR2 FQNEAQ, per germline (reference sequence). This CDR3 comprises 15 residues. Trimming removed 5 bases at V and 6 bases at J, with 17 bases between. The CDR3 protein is CASSQTGLTSNEQFF. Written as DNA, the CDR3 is TGTGCCAGCAGCCAAACAGGGCTTACTAGCAATGAGCAGTTCTTC.

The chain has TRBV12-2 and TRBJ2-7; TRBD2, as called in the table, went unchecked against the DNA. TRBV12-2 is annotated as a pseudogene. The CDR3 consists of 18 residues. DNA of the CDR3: TGTGCAAGTCGCTTGTTTGGACTAGCGGCACGAGAGACCTACGAGCAGTACTTC. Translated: CASRLFGLAARETYEQYF.

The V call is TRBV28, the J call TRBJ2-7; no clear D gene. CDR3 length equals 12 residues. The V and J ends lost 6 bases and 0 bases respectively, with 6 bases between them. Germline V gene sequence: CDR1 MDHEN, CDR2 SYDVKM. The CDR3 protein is CASSLFSYEQYF. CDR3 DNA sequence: TGTGCCAGCAGCCTCTTCTCCTACGAGCAGTACTTC.

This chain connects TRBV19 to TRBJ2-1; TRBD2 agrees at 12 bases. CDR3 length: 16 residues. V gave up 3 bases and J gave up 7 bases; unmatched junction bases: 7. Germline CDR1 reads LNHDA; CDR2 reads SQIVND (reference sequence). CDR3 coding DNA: TGTGCCAGTAGTATCTTTCCTAGCGGGAGGGAGAATGAGCAGTTCTTC. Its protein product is CASSIFPSGRENEQFF.

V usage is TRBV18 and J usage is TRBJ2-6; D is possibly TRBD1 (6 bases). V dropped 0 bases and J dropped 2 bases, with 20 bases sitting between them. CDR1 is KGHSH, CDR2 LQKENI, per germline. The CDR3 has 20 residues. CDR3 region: CASSPPVFSQGSTGANVLTF. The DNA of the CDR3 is TGTGCCAGCTCACCACCGGTATTCTCGCAGGGGAGCACTGGGGCCAACGTCCTGACTTTC.

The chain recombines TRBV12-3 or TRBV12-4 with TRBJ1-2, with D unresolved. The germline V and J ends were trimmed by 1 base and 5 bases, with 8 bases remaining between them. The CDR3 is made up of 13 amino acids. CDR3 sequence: CASSLVLRYGYTF. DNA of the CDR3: TGTGCCAGCAGTTTAGTACTTCGGTATGGCTACACCTTC.

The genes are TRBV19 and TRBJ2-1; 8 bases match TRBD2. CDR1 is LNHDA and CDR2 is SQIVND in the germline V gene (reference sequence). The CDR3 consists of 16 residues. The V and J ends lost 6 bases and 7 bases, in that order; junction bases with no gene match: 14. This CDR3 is CASRDLAGGLWNEQFF. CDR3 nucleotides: TGTGCCAGTAGGGACTTGGCGGGAGGACTATGGAATGAGCAGTTCTTC. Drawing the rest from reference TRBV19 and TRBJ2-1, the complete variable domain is DGGITQSPKYLFRKEGQNVTLSCEQNLNHDAMYWYRQDPGQGLRLIYYSQIVNDFQKGDIAEGYSVSREKKESFPLTVTSAQKNPTAFYLCASRDLAGGLWNEQFFGPGTRLTVL.

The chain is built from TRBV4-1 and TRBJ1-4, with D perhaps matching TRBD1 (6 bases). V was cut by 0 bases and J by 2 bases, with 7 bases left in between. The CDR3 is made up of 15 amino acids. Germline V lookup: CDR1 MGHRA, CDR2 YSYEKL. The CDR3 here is CASSQDTGTNEKLFF. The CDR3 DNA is TGCGCCAGCAGCCAAGATACAGGGACTAATGAAAAACTGTTTTTT.

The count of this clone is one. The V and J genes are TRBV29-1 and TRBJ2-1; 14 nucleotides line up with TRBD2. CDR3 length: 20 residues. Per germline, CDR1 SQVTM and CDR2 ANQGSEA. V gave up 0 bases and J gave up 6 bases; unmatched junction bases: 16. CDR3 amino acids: CSVEDYWAPGTSGRSNEQFF. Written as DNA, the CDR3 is TGCAGCGTTGAAGATTATTGGGCCCCCGGGACTAGCGGGAGATCCAATGAGCAGTTCTTC.

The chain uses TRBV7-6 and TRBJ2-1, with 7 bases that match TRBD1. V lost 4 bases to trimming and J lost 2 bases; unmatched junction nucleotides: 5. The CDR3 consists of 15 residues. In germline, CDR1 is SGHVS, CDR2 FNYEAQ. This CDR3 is CASSSRGGAYNEQFF. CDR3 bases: TGTGCCAGCAGCTCTCGAGGGGGCGCCTACAATGAGCAGTTCTTC.

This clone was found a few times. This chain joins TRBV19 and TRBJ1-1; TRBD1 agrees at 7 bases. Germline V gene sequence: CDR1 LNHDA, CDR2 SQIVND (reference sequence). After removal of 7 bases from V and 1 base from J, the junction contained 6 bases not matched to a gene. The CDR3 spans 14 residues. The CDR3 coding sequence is TGTGCCAGTAAGACGGGACAGCCGAACACTGAAGCTTTCTTT. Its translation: CASKTGQPNTEAFF.